The T cell receptor beta chain under discussion was sequenced for a study of blood T cell repertoires in COVID-19. Study context: The origin of the acute and convalescent COVID-19 samples was the United States, Italy and Spain. T cells, B-cell-depleted T cells, or PBMCs supplied cDNA or gDNA.

The length of the CDR3 is 13 residues. CDR1 is MGHDK and CDR2 is SYGVNS in the germline V gene. J gave up 9 bases and V 5 bases, and 9 bases lay outside the gene matches. Original methodology: Researchers report that nucleated cell counts were estimated from reference gene primer amplification. Measured with immunoSEQ multiplex PCR; TCRdb has only the in-frame clones, and not every one. That table furnishes V, J and clone size, whereas the DNA furnished D and trimming. Of under 80,000 clones in the sample, approximately 80% were seen once. This clone has a handful of counts. Sequenced material: peripheral blood. The sequence derives from an older woman with acute or convalescent COVID-19. This chain uses TRBV25-1 with TRBJ1-2, with 7 nucleotides matching TRBD1. The CDR3 region is CASSPGQAKRYTF. The CDR3 DNA sequence: TGTGCCAGCAGTCCTGGACAGGCCAAGCGCTACACCTTC.